Following are 5 T cell receptor beta chains from one sample sequenced in a study of T-cell memory formation after mild COVID-19. TCRdb re-called the 5' RACE reads through MiXCR, storing one row per CDR3 protein. The data contain a few hundred thousand distinct CDR3 sequences, roughly 21% of them singletons. The material sequenced was PBMCs or a T cell subset sorted from them (not recorded which). All receptors come from a young man who had mild COVID-19 (a few samples of this study predate the infection). Cell type and time point are not known.

This clonotype was counted a few times. CDR3 region: CASSFMSRIGQGEDTQYF. In DNA, the CDR3 is TGTGCCAGCAGTTTTATGTCCCGAATCGGACAGGGAGAAGATACGCAGTATTTT. This rearrangement joins TRBV28 to TRBJ2-3, with 8 bases aligning to TRBD1. The V gene end was trimmed by 3 bases and the J gene end by 5 bases; junction bases not matched to a gene: 16. The CDR3 length is 18 residues. Germline CDR1 MDHEN, CDR2 SYDVKM.

This clonotype was recorded a few times. The J gene is TRBJ2-1, the V gene TRBV7-8; D is unclear. V gave up 5 bases and J gave up 14 bases, with 19 bases separating them. Germline CDR1 is SGHVS and CDR2 is FQNEAQ. The CDR3 totals 13 residues. For the CDR3, the DNA is TGTGCCAGCAGCCCTAAACCACAGCATCTCGAGTTCTTC. This sequence encodes CASSPKPQHLEFF.

The chain employs TRBV18 and TRBJ1-2, with 8 bases matching TRBD1. Germline V gives CDR1 KGHSH, CDR2 LQKENI. The CDR3 has 13 residues. Trimming took 4 bases from V and 7 from J; bases not matched to a gene: 5. CDR3 protein: CASSLDRVGGYTF. CDR3 nucleotide sequence: TGTGCCAGCTCACTGGACAGGGTCGGTGGCTACACCTTC.

The chain recombines TRBV12-3 or TRBV12-4 with TRBJ1-5; TRBD1 matches 7 bases. This CDR3 has 16 amino acids. Trimming removed 3 bases from V and 1 base from J; junction bases left unmatched: 6. CDR3 residues: CASSFSGTASNQPQHF. CDR3 coding DNA: TGTGCCAGCAGTTTCAGTGGGACAGCGAGCAATCAGCCCCAGCATTTT.

V and J are TRBV7-8 and TRBJ2-6; 10 bases line up with TRBD1. Germline V lookup: CDR1 SGHVS, CDR2 FQNEAQ. The CDR3 consists of 17 residues. The trim removed 5 bases at V and 6 bases at J, leaving 10 bases unmatched. CDR3: CASSREGQGMLANVLTF. In DNA form, the CDR3 reads TGTGCCAGCAGCCGCGAGGGACAGGGGATGTTGGCCAACGTCCTGACTTTC. Filled out from reference TRBV7-8 and TRBJ2-6, the complete variable domain reads GAGVSQSPRYKVAKRGQDVALRCDPISGHVSLFWYQQALGQGPEFLTYFQNEAQLDKSGLPSDRFFAERPEGSVSTLKIQRTQQEDSAVYLCASSREGQGMLANVLTFGAGSRLTVL.